The table lists the clone carrying this T cell receptor (beta chain) with a few counts. Its specificity is unknown. The record originates from a study of human T cells and chemical hapten exposure. TCRdb processed the RACE reads anew with MiXCR; each CDR3 protein has one entry. The sample holds under 95,000 distinct CDR3 sequences, approximately 9% seen once. Time point noted: healthy volunteer bleed at 2 weeks. Before extraction, the whole blood was not fractionated, and total RNA was taken from it. Study-wide points: No shift was seen in TCRs above 1 in 1000 frequency with DPC sensitization.

J was trimmed by 3 bases and V by 5 bases; bases with no gene match: 6. The CDR3 consists of 15 residues. CDR1 LGHNA and CDR2 YSLEER come from the germline V gene. The clonotype was recovered from a female donor in good health. Some clones in this sample may be carry-over from other donors' samples. Sequencing was carried out using whole blood. The chain carries TRBV4-3 and TRBJ1-1, with 10 bases lining up with TRBD1. The CDR3 spells CASSSDRGLDTEAFF. CDR3 sequence (DNA): TGCGCCAGCAGCTCGGACAGGGGGTTGGACACTGAAGCTTTCTTT.